In this sample, the clone carrying this T cell receptor (beta chain) turned up a few times. Germline V CDR1 and CDR2: SNHLY, FYNNEI. This CDR3 has 15 amino acids. The ends lost 3 bases at V and 5 bases at J; junction bases unmatched: 8. It was RNA transcripts that yielded the amplified TCR beta CDR3 regions. The HTBI set primed first-round TCR CDR3 RT-PCR. One entry per CDR3 protein, called by TCRdb with MiXCR from the multiplex PCR reads. This table holds 600,000 to 850,000 distinct CDR3 sequences, roughly a sixth found once. The data were taken from a study of T cells in Graves' hyperthyroidism and ophthalmopathy.

The sequencing sample was made of blood. This sequence originates from a woman aged 45-65 years with Graves' hyperthyroidism that later progressed to Graves' ophthalmopathy. The genes are TRBV2 and TRBJ2-7, with TRBD1 matching over 9 bases. CDR3 nucleotide sequence: TGTGCCAGCAGTGAGGCTTCGGGACAGGGTGACGAGCAGTACTTC. Its protein is CASSEASGQGDEQYF.